This passage covers 24 T cell receptor beta chains from one sample sequenced in a study of T cells in Graves' hyperthyroidism and ophthalmopathy. Using RNA transcripts as the source, TCR beta CDR3 regions were amplified. In the first-round RT-PCR of the TCR CDR3, the HTBI primer set was used. TCRdb reprocessed the multiplex PCR reads via MiXCR and lists one record per CDR3 protein. The sample lists 350,000 to 400,000 distinct CDR3 sequences, 11% to 15% seen once, with approximately 11% in the top ten. Sequenced sample: blood. These receptors came from a woman in her sixties with Graves' hyperthyroidism.

This clonotype was recorded many times. The rearrangement uses TRBV11-2 and TRBJ2-3; 8 bases align to TRBD1. V shed 1 base and J 2 bases; nucleotides not matched to a gene: 5. This CDR3 is 16 amino acids long. The germline CDR1 and CDR2 sequences are SGHAT and FQNNGV. CDR3 sequence (DNA): TGTGCCAGCAGCTTAGCCGGACAGGGACTCACAGATACGCAGTATTTT. This codes for CASSLAGQGLTDTQYF.

As regards this clonotype: A single base separates this from a much larger clone, so it may be a read error. The chain has TRBV7-8 and TRBJ2-7, with TRBD2 identical over 9 bases. CDR1 is SGHVS and CDR2 is FQNEAQ in the germline V gene. This CDR3 contains 13 residues. V trimming: 8 bases; J trimming: 7 bases; junction bases outside the gene matches: 9. The CDR3 loop is CASGGRVPNEQYF. The CDR3 nucleotides are TGTGCCAGCGGCGGGAGGGTGCCGAATGAGCAGTACTTC.

This clonotype has a count of ten or more. The chain carries TRBV7-2 and TRBJ2-5, with TRBD2 identical over 7 bases. The CDR3 is 17 residues long. CDR1 SGHTA and CDR2 FQGNSA come from the germline V gene. Trimming cost V 2 bases and J 1 base; bases outside gene matches: 10. The CDR3 region has the DNA TGTGCCAGCAGCTTACTTGGAGGTCTAGCGGCCCAAGAGACCCAGTACTTC. Translated: CASSLLGGLAAQETQYF.

This clonotype was observed at least ten times. The rearrangement links TRBV28 to TRBJ2-3; possibly TRBD2 for D (5 bases). Germline CDR1 reads MDHEN; CDR2 reads SYDVKM. V was clipped by 4 bases and J by 0 bases, with 14 bases between them. The CDR3 consists of 16 residues. CDR3: CASSSPSSSSTDTQYF. CDR3 sequence (DNA): TGTGCCAGCAGTTCCCCTAGCTCATCTAGCACAGATACGCAGTATTTT.

Many counts were recorded for this clonotype. The V and J genes are TRBV2 and TRBJ2-2; 8 bases match TRBD2. Trimming removed 7 bases from V and 6 bases from J; junction bases left unmatched: 7. CDR3 size: 14 residues. Germline CDR1 is SNHLY and CDR2 is FYNNEI. The CDR3 DNA sequence: TGTGCCAGCATCCGGGAGGGACTGCCCGGGGAGCTGTTTTTT. Translating gives CASIREGLPGELFF.

The chain carries TRBV6-1 and TRBJ2-7; D gene uncertain. The CDR3 loop spans 12 amino acids. Trimming took 7 bases from V and 2 from J, leaving 9 bases between them. Germline CDR1 MNHNS, CDR2 SASEGT. The CDR3 spells CASKGWPYEQYF. The CDR3 DNA reads TGTGCCAGCAAAGGTTGGCCCTACGAGCAGTACTTC.

This clonotype was found many times. The rearrangement uses TRBV20-1 and TRBJ2-3; 9 positions agree with TRBD2. The CDR3 is 15 residues long. V was clipped by 5 bases and J by 0 bases; unmatched bases: 6. The germline CDR1 and CDR2 sequences are DFQATT and SNEGSKA (reference sequence). This chain's CDR3 is CSAFSGGISTDTQYF. CDR3 nucleotides: TGCAGTGCTTTTAGCGGGGGAATTAGCACAGATACGCAGTATTTT.

The sample holds many counts of this clonotype. The chain is built from TRBV29-1 and TRBJ2-1; TRBD1 aligns across 9 bases. V gave up 0 bases and J gave up 0 bases; unmatched junction bases: 6. The CDR3 is 17 residues long. Germline lookup yields CDR1 SQVTM and CDR2 ANQGSEA. CDR3 protein: CSVEDLGTGSSYNEQFF. The DNA of the CDR3 is TGCAGCGTTGAAGATCTGGGGACAGGGAGCTCCTACAATGAGCAGTTCTTC.

This clonotype was counted at least ten times. The chain is built from TRBV6-2 or TRBV6-3 and TRBJ2-7, with TRBD2 identical over 7 bases. Germline values: CDR1 MNHEY, CDR2 SVGEGT. This CDR3 has 16 residues. V shed 0 bases and J 3 bases; nucleotides not matched to a gene: 8. The CDR3 region is CASSYSSGTMNYEQYF. CDR3 bases: TGTGCCAGCAGTTACTCATCCGGGACTATGAACTACGAGCAGTACTTC.

This clonotype was observed many times. The chain links TRBV2 to TRBJ1-5; D gene unclear. Germline V lookup: CDR1 SNHLY, CDR2 FYNNEI. The CDR3 totals 12 residues. Trimming removed 8 bases from V and 0 bases from J, with 5 bases in between. CDR3 loop: CASGYSNQPQHF. CDR3 sequence (DNA): TGTGCCAGCGGGTATAGCAATCAGCCCCAGCATTTT.

The rearrangement links TRBV14 to TRBJ2-2, with D possibly TRBD1 on 6 matching bases. Per the germline V gene, CDR1 is SGHDN and CDR2 is FVKESK. Between the trimmed V and J ends, which lost 0 bases and 10 bases, there was a span of 15 bases. This CDR3 is built from 15 residues. CDR3 nucleotide sequence: TGTGCCAGCAGCCAAGAAATGGTGGGGACAAAGGAGCTGTTTTTT. Translating it yields CASSQEMVGTKELFF.

This clonotype was picked up many times. V usage is TRBV6-1 and J usage is TRBJ1-5, with 7 nucleotides matching TRBD1. The germline V gene has CDR1 MNHNS and CDR2 SASEGT. The CDR3 length is 15 residues. V dropped 1 base and J dropped 2; count of bases not matched to a gene: 2. The CDR3 coding sequence is TGTGCCAGCAGTGAAGTGGGGACAGGCAATCAGCCCCAGCATTTT. Residues: CASSEVGTGNQPQHF.

This clonotype was seen ten or more times. The chain recombines TRBV18 with TRBJ2-3, with TRBD2 as a possible D gene (6 bases). The CDR3 has 16 residues. Trimming cost V 2 bases and J 0 bases, with 12 bases left between them. Germline CDR1 KGHSH, CDR2 LQKENI. Here the CDR3 reads CASSPFVADSTDTQYF. DNA of the CDR3: TGTGCCAGCTCACCATTTGTAGCGGATAGCACAGATACGCAGTATTTT.

The chain combines TRBV5-6 with TRBJ2-5, with D perhaps TRBD2 (6 bases). There are 15 residues in the CDR3. CDR1 SGHDT and CDR2 YYEEEE come from the germline V gene. Trimming pared 1 base from V and 0 bases from J, leaving 10 bases between. CDR3 bases: TGTGCCAGCAGCTTGTATGGAGGGTACCAAGAGACCCAGTACTTC. Translated, it gives CASSLYGGYQETQYF.

This clonotype has more than one count but fewer than ten. The chain joins TRBV5-1 to TRBJ1-2, with D perhaps TRBD1 (5 bases). Germline V gene data show CDR1 as SGHRS and CDR2 as YFSETQ. V lost 2 bases, J lost 8 bases, and 19 bases lay in between. This CDR3 comprises 15 residues. The CDR3 loop reads CASSFGAGILWGYTF. In nucleotides, the CDR3 is TGCGCCAGCAGCTTTGGGGCTGGGATCCTATGGGGCTACACCTTC. The full variable domain, rest sourced from reference TRBV5-1 and TRBJ1-2, is KAGVTQTPRYLIKTRGQQVTLSCSPISGHRSVSWYQQTPGQGLQFLFEYFSETQRNKGNFPGRFSGRQFSNSRSEMNVSTLELGDSALYLCASSFGAGILWGYTFGSGTRLTVV.

This clonotype was counted ten times or more. The chain employs TRBV20-1 and TRBJ1-1, with TRBD1 as a possible D gene (5 bases). V dropped 4 bases and J dropped 5 bases, with 14 bases sitting between them. The CDR3 runs to 13 residues. CDR1 and CDR2 (germline): DFQATT, SNEGSKA (reference sequence). In DNA, the CDR3 is TGCAGTGCTATGGCAGGGAGGGGTACTGAAGCTTTCTTT. The encoded protein is CSAMAGRGTEAFF.

This clonotype occurred a few times. A much bigger clone sits one base away, suggesting this may be a read error. This chain links TRBV28 with TRBJ2-7; tentatively, D is TRBD2 (5 bases). The CDR3 has 14 residues. In germline, CDR1 is MDHEN, CDR2 SYDVKM. CDR3 bases: TGTGCCGGCAGTCCGACCGACCGGGACTACGAGCAGTACTTC. As protein: CAGSPTDRDYEQYF.

This clonotype was seen a few times. Possible read error: a much larger clone is one base away. The V and J genes are TRBV14 and TRBJ2-5; D perhaps matches TRBD1 (5 bases). The CDR3 consists of 15 residues. Looked up from germline, CDR1 is SGHDN and CDR2 is FVKESK. This CDR3 reads CTSSQWGRRQETQYF. CDR3 sequence (DNA): TGTACCAGCAGCCAGTGGGGCAGACGGCAAGAGACCCAGTACTTC.

This sequence joins TRBV29-1 and TRBJ2-3, with 10 bases fitting TRBD1. The germline gives CDR1 SQVTM, CDR2 ANQGSEA. The CDR3 is 16 amino acids. V lost 5 bases to trimming and J lost 0 bases; unmatched junction nucleotides: 8. In DNA form, the CDR3 reads TGCAGCGTTAATGGGAGGACAGGGGGAAGCACAGATACGCAGTATTTT. It is translated as CSVNGRTGGSTDTQYF.

This clonotype was picked up many times. The CDR3 reads CSPRGGGDTQYF. Written as DNA, the CDR3 is TGCAGTCCAAGGGGGGGGGGCGATACGCAGTATTTT. This chain uses TRBV20-1 with TRBJ2-3; tentative D call: TRBD2 (7 bases). The V end lost 8 bases, the J end lost 6 bases, and 15 bases lay between the germline ends. In germline, CDR1 is DFQATT, CDR2 SNEGSKA (reference sequence). This CDR3 is built from 12 residues.

This clonotype occurred many times. The chain couples TRBV2 to TRBJ2-3; 8 nucleotides align to TRBD2. The trim removed 8 bases at V and 2 bases at J, leaving 9 bases unmatched. This CDR3 region has 15 residues. Germline V gene lookup returns CDR1 SNHLY and CDR2 FYNNEI. The CDR3, as DNA: TGTGCCAGCGACGGGGGGGGCAGATACACAGATACGCAGTATTTT. It translates to CASDGGGRYTDTQYF.

In this sample, this clonotype turned up many times. This rearrangement joins TRBV3-1 to TRBJ1-2; D remains ambiguous. The CDR3 is 13 amino acids. Between the trimmed V and J ends, which lost 0 bases and 4 bases, there was a span of 6 bases. Germline V gives CDR1 LGHDT, CDR2 YNNKEL (reference sequence). CDR3 in amino acids: CASSQEGIYGYTF. The CDR3 region has the DNA TGTGCCAGCAGCCAAGAGGGGATCTATGGCTACACCTTC.

This clonotype was observed a single time. The chain uses TRBV19 and TRBJ2-1, with TRBD2 identical over 10 bases. CDR1 and CDR2 from the germline V gene are LNHDA and SQIVND (reference sequence). The length of the CDR3 is 15 residues. The ends lost 7 bases at V and 2 bases at J; junction bases unmatched: 5. The CDR3 DNA reads TGTGCCAGTACCCCCCTAGCGGGAGCCTACAATGAGCAGTTCTTC. It translates to CASTPLAGAYNEQFF.

This clonotype was counted only a few times. This could be a read error, since a much larger clone is one nucleotide away. The chain recombines TRBV5-1 with TRBJ2-3; D remains unclear. The CDR3 covers 14 residues. Looked up from germline, CDR1 is SGHRS and CDR2 is YFSETQ. With 7 bases removed from V and 0 bases from J, the gap between germline ends came to 12 bases. The CDR3 region has the DNA TGCGCCAGCGGTGTTAGTTCTAGCACAGATACGCAGTATTTT. Encoded protein: CASGVSSSTDTQYF. Complete variable domain (other parts from reference TRBV5-1 and TRBJ2-3): KAGVTQTPRYLIKTRGQQVTLSCSPISGHRSVSWYQQTPGQGLQFLFEYFSETQRNKGNFPGRFSGRQFSNSRSEMNVSTLELGDSALYLCASGVSSSTDTQYFGPGTRLTVL.